The sequence of this T cell receptor beta chain was determined in a study of blood T cell repertoires in COVID-19. Study overall: Acute and convalescent COVID-19 specimens originated in the United States, Italy and Spain. Sources were T cells, B-cell-depleted T cells, or PBMCs; the material itself was cDNA or gDNA.

Trimming took 5 bases from V and 6 from J; bases not matched to a gene: 10. Germline CDR1 and CDR2: MNHEY and SVGAGI. The CDR3 is 15 amino acids. In the original processing: Amplified reference gene primers provided the basis for estimating nucleated cell counts. Sequencing was performed with immunoSEQ multiplex PCR; in TCRdb, only in-frame clones are kept and a portion is missing. V and J calls and clone size are copied from that table; D and trimming were computed from the DNA. The sample gives about 200,000 clones, about 90% of which show up once; over 7% is in the top ten. This clone was recorded once. What the recovered Cohort 3 donors had was two negative PCRs, clearance, or symptom resolution.

The rearrangement uses TRBV6-5 and TRBJ1-5, with 7 positions matching TRBD1. Sequencing was carried out using PBMCs or T cells enriched from blood (not recorded which). This TCR came from a woman aged 18-35 years who had recovered from COVID-19. The CDR3 reads CASSHRQGPSQPQHF. CDR3 in DNA: TGTGCCAGCAGTCATCGACAGGGACCCAGTCAGCCCCAGCATTTT.